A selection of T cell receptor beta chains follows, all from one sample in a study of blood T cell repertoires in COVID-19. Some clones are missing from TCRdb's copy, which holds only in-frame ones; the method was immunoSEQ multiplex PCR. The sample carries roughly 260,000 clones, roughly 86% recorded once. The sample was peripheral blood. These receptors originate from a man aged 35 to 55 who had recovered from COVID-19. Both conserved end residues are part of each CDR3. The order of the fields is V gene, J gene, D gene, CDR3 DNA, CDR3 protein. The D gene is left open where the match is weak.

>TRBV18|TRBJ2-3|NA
TGTGCCAGCTCCGAGACAGGACCGGGGAAGGATACGCAGTATTTT
CASSETGPGKDTQYF
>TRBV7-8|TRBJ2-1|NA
TGTGCCAGCAGCGGGCGGTCTAGCGCCTACAATGAGCAGTTCTTC
CASSGRSSAYNEQFF
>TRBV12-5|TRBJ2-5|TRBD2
TGTGCTAGTGGTTTGGTCACGGGGGGGGAGACCCAGTACTTC
CASGLVTGGETQYF
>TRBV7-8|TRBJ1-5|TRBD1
TGTGCCAGCACGCAGTTTTCGACAGGGCTTAGCAATCAGCCCCAGCATTTT
CASTQFSTGLSNQPQHF
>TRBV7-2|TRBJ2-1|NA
TGTGCCAGCAGCTTAGTACCCGGGGGATACAATGAGCAGTTCTTC
CASSLVPGGYNEQFF
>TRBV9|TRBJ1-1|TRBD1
TGTGCCAGCAGCTGGGGACAGGACACTGAAGCTTTCTTT
CASSWGQDTEAFF
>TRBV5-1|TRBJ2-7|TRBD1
TGCGCCAGCAGCTTGCGTTCCGGGACAGCCCTCTACGAGCAGTACTTC
CASSLRSGTALYEQYF
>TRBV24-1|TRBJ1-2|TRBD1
TGTGCCACCAGTGCTCCCCAGGGACAGGGGTTCACCTTC
CATSAPQGQGFTF
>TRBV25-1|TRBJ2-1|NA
TGTGCCAGCAAACTTGACTATCCGTTTGGCGATGAGCAGTTCTTC
CASKLDYPFGDEQFF
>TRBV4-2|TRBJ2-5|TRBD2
TGTGCCAGCAGCCAAGGGGGCCTAGCGGGAGATGCGGGCCAAGAGACCCAGTACTTC
CASSQGGLAGDAGQETQYF
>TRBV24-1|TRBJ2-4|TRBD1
TGTGCCGCCATAACCCTCACTCGACAGGGTGGGGCACTAGCCAAAAACATTCAGTACTTC
CAAITLTRQGGALAKNIQYF
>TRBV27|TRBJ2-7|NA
TGTGCCAGCAGCCCGAACAAGGCGGTTCGTAACTACGAGCAGTACTTC
CASSPNKAVRNYEQYF
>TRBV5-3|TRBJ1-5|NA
TGTGCCAGAAGCGTTTGTGGGGGCGAGAATTTCGATCAGCCCCAGCATTTT
CARSVCGGENFDQPQHF
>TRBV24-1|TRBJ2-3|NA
TGTGCCACCAGTGATACCTACTCAGATACGCAGTATTTT
CATSDTYSDTQYF